This entry concerns a single T cell receptor (beta chain). This clonotype was counted at least ten times. Its specific antigen is unknown. Per-base qualities were not stored, and no clone one base away is much larger. Amplification of TCR beta CDR3 regions was carried out from RNA transcripts. A first-round RT-PCR of the TCR CDR3 used the HTBI primer set with the Qiagen OneStep RT-PCR kit. A second multiplex PCR round built the libraries, followed by size selection and purification. Libraries were sequenced paired-end with 100 bp reads on an Illumina HiSeq2000. Processing in the source paper ran as follows. SOAPnuke was used to process the raw data, with reads discarded if the reads contained adapters or uncalled bases, had a mean Phred below 15, or lacked an exact constant-primer or identifier match. High-quality paired reads were merged with COPE v1.2.5, and unique nucleotide sequences were defined as clonotypes. MiTCR v1.1 was used to align clonotypes to the IMGT TRBV, TRBD and TRBJ reference segments. Analysis was restricted to V-J combinations with a frequency above 0.0001, which covered approximately 99% of repertoires. The TCS score was defined as F50 (clonal expansion) divided by E x V (chaos), with BLOSUM62-based TCRdist calculated between CDR3 peptides within each V-J. Welch's t-statistics and random forest reduced approximately 520 V-J features to 13, which were used in a naive Bayes classifier (R e1071). In TCRdb, the public reads were trimmed at Q25 with fastp and aligned with MiXCR, with productive beta chains retained. Entries are consolidated by CDR3 protein sequence, retaining the most common genes and DNA. The V and J calls here are based on TCRdb, not the publication. The sample yields 640,000 or so distinct CDR3 sequences; 14% were counted once. Jointly, the top ten make up roughly 7% of the sample.

The data stem from a study of T cells in Graves' hyperthyroidism and ophthalmopathy (dated by TCRdb to between 2018 and 2020). Broadly, across the study: Peripheral blood was collected at initial diagnosis, before any treatment. TCR V-J signatures able to tell the groups apart were searched for in a discovery cohort of 90 to 100 patients, of whom more than 40 had Graves' ophthalmopathy and about 60 had stable Graves' hyperthyroidism. An independent validation cohort of under 20 hyperthyroidism patients and roughly 16 patients who later progressed to ophthalmopathy tested prospective prediction of ophthalmopathy. The roughly 91 discovery patients were randomly divided into training and test sets at a 7:3 ratio. In addition, the study compared T-cell repertoires in thyroid tissue and in blood from roughly six Graves' hyperthyroidism patients. Once sampling was done, hyperthyroidism patients were given methimazole at a starting dose of 30 mg daily, whereas ophthalmopathy patients were given high-dose intravenous methylprednisolone. According to the paper, TCR Vbeta CDR3 sequencing was carried out on about 140 peripheral blood samples, which came from approximately 41 ophthalmopathy, approximately 78 hyperthyroidism and around 17 progressor patients.

Ophthalmopathy patients had moderately to severely active disease, Clinical Activity Score of at least 3, NOSPECS grade of at least 4, and duration under 3 months. The study excluded patients with uncontrolled infections, other autoimmune diseases, pregnancy or lactation. Clinical symptoms, serum thyroxine and TRAb, thyroid ultrasound, and orbital computed tomography formed the basis for the diagnoses. Ficoll-Paque density gradient centrifugation was used to isolate PBMCs from approximately 11 ml of fresh peripheral blood. Total RNA was extracted with Trizol reagent, and quality was checked on an Agilent 2100 Bioanalyzer. Beyond this particular receptor, the publication reports: Most expanded thyroid clonotypes (frequency above 0.001) were also found in blood, which suggests that blood repertoires may mirror thyroid immune responses. A 13 V-J signature model separated ophthalmopathy from stable hyperthyroidism, with over 85% sensitivity and roughly 84% specificity in cross-validation and 80%/75% in testing. In validation, the model predicted progression to ophthalmopathy with roughly 70% sensitivity and about 72% specificity, a median of around 6.6 months before onset. No statistical method was used to fix the sample size in advance, and group allocation was not hidden from the investigators.

Reading the germline V gene (reference sequence) gives CDR1 SEHNR and CDR2 FQNEAQ. The CDR3 measures 16 amino acids from cysteine to phenylalanine. Kept here is only the CDR3 DNA, which spans 48 bases and is read in frame from base 1. V lost 2 bases and J lost 3 bases, and the count of bases not matched to a germline gene is 8. The sequencing sample was made of blood. This TCR was sampled from a young woman with Graves' ophthalmopathy. This chain joins TRBV7-9 to TRBJ2-3, and 7 junctional nucleotides match TRBD1. The DNA sequence follows: TGTGCCAGCAGCTTATCCCGGCAGGGGGTGACAGATACGCAGTATTTT. Translation gives CASSLSRQGVTDTQYF.